The clone carrying this TCR beta chain appeared many times. Its specificity is unknown. Per germline, CDR1 MNHEY and CDR2 SMNVEV (reference sequence). V was shortened by 5 bases and J by 2 bases, with 19 bases between the two germline ends. The CDR3 spans 17 residues. This entry comes from a study of human T cells and chemical hapten exposure. General observations from the study: Donors were affected by alopecia, so their immune reaction might vary from that of healthy individuals.

Sample time point: pre-sensitization, week 0. Regarding treatment: therapeutic diphenylcyclopropenone sensitization with weekly scalp DPC. TCRdb called the RACE reads again in MiXCR, with one record for every CDR3 protein. Of approximately 60,000 distinct CDR3 sequences in the sample, roughly 12% are singletons; the top ten hold approximately 4%. The source is a woman aged 40 to 50 with alopecia areata. Some clones in this sample may be carry-over from other donors' samples. The sequenced sample was whole blood, obtained in connection with sensitization to the hapten diphenylcyclopropenone (DPC). The V and J genes are TRBV27 and TRBJ1-5; TRBD1 might be the D (6 bases). The CDR3 DNA sequence: TGTGCCAGCAGTAAACAGGGCAGGGGTGATGGCAATCAGCCCCAGCATTTT. This translates into CASSKQGRGDGNQPQHF.